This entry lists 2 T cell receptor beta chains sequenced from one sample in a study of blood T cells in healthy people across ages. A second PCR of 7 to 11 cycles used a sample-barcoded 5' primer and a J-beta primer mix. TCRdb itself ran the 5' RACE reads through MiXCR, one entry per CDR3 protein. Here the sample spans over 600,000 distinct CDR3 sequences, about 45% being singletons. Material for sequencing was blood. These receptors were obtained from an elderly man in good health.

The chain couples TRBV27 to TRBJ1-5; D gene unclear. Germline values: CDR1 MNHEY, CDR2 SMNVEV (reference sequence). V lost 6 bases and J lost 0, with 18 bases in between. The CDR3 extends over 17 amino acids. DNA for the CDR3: TGTGCCAGCAGATCGGGGATTTCCCGAAATAGCAATCAGCCCCAGCATTTT. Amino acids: CASRSGISRNSNQPQHF.

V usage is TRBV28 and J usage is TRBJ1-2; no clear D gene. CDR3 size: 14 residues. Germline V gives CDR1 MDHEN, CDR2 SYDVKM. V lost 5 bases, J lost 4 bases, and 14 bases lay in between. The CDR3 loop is CASSDPPVSYGYTF. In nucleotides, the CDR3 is TGTGCCAGCAGTGACCCCCCAGTTAGCTATGGCTACACCTTC.